Listed here are 17 T cell receptor beta chains from one sample, sequenced in a study of T-cell reconstitution after alpha-beta-depleted transplantation in children (dated by TCRdb to the mid-2010s). Libraries were built with PCR. The instrument given in TCRdb is Illumina HiSeq 2500. TCR libraries were prepared with molecular barcoding, using unique molecular identifiers to normalize TCRbeta repertoire quantification. Through fastp at Q25 and MiXCR, TCRdb rebuilt clones from the public reads, retaining in-frame beta chains. Every CDR3 protein is listed once, alongside the most common genes and DNA of its rows. The sample table contains a few hundred thousand distinct CDR3 sequences; only one count was recorded for about a tenth of them. About 6.2% of the sample comes from the top ten. The starting material was PBMCs from the stem cell graft donor, obtained from the stem cell graft. All receptors derive from a human donor who donated a stem cell graft to a child with acute lymphoblastic leukemia.

This clonotype was detected many times. V is TRBV11-2 and J is TRBJ2-7; D remains unclear. This CDR3 has 11 residues. V lost 4 bases to trimming and J lost 6 bases, with 7 bases between them. The germline gives CDR1 SGHAT, CDR2 FQNNGV. This chain's CDR3 is CASSSFFEQYF. In DNA form, the CDR3 reads TGTGCCAGCAGCTCTTTCTTCGAGCAGTACTTC.

This clonotype was counted between two and nine times. The V and J genes are TRBV7-9 and TRBJ2-1; D may be TRBD1 (6 bases). The CDR3 runs to 16 residues. CDR1 is SEHNR and CDR2 is FQNEAQ in the germline V gene (reference sequence). The V gene lost 5 bases and the J gene lost 0 bases, with 14 bases spanning the gap. The CDR3 nucleotides read TGTGCCAGCAGCCACCCGCAGGGGTACTCCTACAATGAGCAGTTCTTC. Protein product: CASSHPQGYSYNEQFF.

This clonotype was observed at least ten times. The CDR3 reads CASSLLGGPKTSTDTQYF. The CDR3 DNA sequence: TGTGCCAGCAGCTTATTAGGGGGCCCCAAGACTAGCACAGATACGCAGTATTTT. The chain links TRBV11-2 to TRBJ2-3; 7 bases align to TRBD1. The V segment lost 2 bases and the J segment 0 bases; nucleotides outside the gene matches: 11. This CDR3 contains 18 residues. Germline CDR1 is SGHAT and CDR2 is FQNNGV.

The rearrangement joins TRBV3-1 to TRBJ1-1, with unresolved D. Looked up from germline, CDR1 is LGHDT and CDR2 is YNNKEL (reference sequence). Trimming took off 1 base at V and 6 bases at J, with 12 bases between the two ends. This CDR3 is 14 amino acids long. CDR3 bases: TGTGCCAGCAGCCAAGGTCTGTACGGATCTGAAGCTTTCTTT. It yields the protein CASSQGLYGSEAFF.

The chain carries TRBV6-2 or TRBV6-3 and TRBJ1-5; D is undetermined. The germline V gene encodes CDR1 MNHEY and CDR2 SVGEGT. The CDR3 has 13 amino acids. V lost 8 bases and J lost 2, with 10 bases in between. CDR3 nucleotide sequence: TGTGCCAGCCTTCCATGGGGCAATCAGCCCCAGCATTTT. Translation gives CASLPWGNQPQHF.

This clonotype was picked up many times. V and J are TRBV29-1 and TRBJ2-5; D is unclear. V was shortened by 4 bases and J by 3 bases, with 9 bases between the two germline ends. There are 12 residues in the CDR3. CDR1 and CDR2 from the germline V gene are SQVTM and ANQGSEA. The CDR3: CSVAFLEETQYF. CDR3 bases: TGCAGCGTTGCTTTCTTGGAAGAGACCCAGTACTTC.

A note on this clonotype: The junction departs from the called germline gene at one end, perhaps through a read error. V is TRBV25-1 and J is TRBJ2-7, with TRBD1 matching over 7 bases. The CDR3 consists of 14 residues. Germline CDR1 is MGHDK and CDR2 is SYGVNS. DNA for the CDR3: TGTCCCAGCAGTGAATCTGGGACAGCCTACGAGCAGTACTTC. Amino acids: CPSSESGTAYEQYF.

This clonotype appeared a few times. This chain links TRBV18 with TRBJ1-1; 8 bases are a match to TRBD1. The V segment lost 4 bases and the J segment 0 bases; nucleotides outside the gene matches: 4. The CDR3 is 15 amino acids. CDR1 and CDR2 (germline): KGHSH, LQKENI. The chain's CDR3 is CASSLRTGLNTEAFF. CDR3 DNA: TGTGCCAGCTCACTCCGGACAGGGTTGAACACTGAAGCTTTCTTT.

This clonotype was recorded at least ten times. The CDR3 DNA reads TGTGCCAGCAGCCCCGGGACAGGTTTAGCTAACTATGGCTACACCTTC. Protein product: CASSPGTGLANYGYTF. The chain has TRBV7-8 and TRBJ1-2; TRBD1 matches 8 bases. The CDR3 has 16 amino acids. Germline CDR1 is SGHVS and CDR2 is FQNEAQ. The junction had 8 bases not matched to a gene; V was cut back by 5 bases and J by 0 bases.

This clonotype was counted only a few times. The rearrangement links TRBV6-2 or TRBV6-3 to TRBJ1-1; D might be TRBD1 (5 bases). CDR1 MNHEY and CDR2 SVGEGT come from the germline V gene. With 2 bases removed from V and 8 bases from J, the gap between germline ends came to 12 bases. The CDR3 has 13 residues. The CDR3 reads CASSYRGLGEAFF. The CDR3 DNA reads TGTGCCAGCAGTTACAGGGGCCTAGGGGAAGCTTTCTTT.

This clonotype was seen many times. The V gene is TRBV20-1, the J gene TRBJ2-3, with TRBD2 matching 8 bases. This CDR3 contains 15 residues. V lost 6 bases to trimming and J lost 6 bases; unmatched junction nucleotides: 14. The germline V gene has CDR1 DFQATT and CDR2 SNEGSKA (reference sequence). The CDR3 DNA reads TGCAGTGCAGGCGGGGGGATTTCCCATGGTGATACGCAGTATTTT. This sequence encodes CSAGGGISHGDTQYF.

This sequence joins TRBV19 and TRBJ1-5, with 7 bases matching TRBD1. The CDR3 runs to 15 residues. Trimming removed 4 bases from V and 6 bases from J; junction bases left unmatched: 9. Germline-derived CDR1 and CDR2 are LNHDA and SQIVND (reference sequence). CDR3 region: CASSRGGFSGQPQHF. CDR3 bases: TGTGCCAGTAGTAGAGGGGGCTTTAGTGGTCAGCCCCAGCATTTT.

This clonotype was counted many times. The chain is built from TRBV20-1 and TRBJ2-1; TRBD2 matches 8 bases. The V and J ends lost 5 bases and 1 base, in that order; junction bases with no gene match: 4. CDR1 is DFQATT, CDR2 SNEGSKA, per germline (reference sequence). The CDR3 totals 14 residues. This CDR3 reads CSAFSGESYNEQFF. The CDR3 DNA follows: TGCAGTGCTTTTAGCGGGGAGTCCTACAATGAGCAGTTCTTC.

The V gene is TRBV12-3 or TRBV12-4, the J gene TRBJ1-6; no clear D. The CDR3 consists of 13 residues. V was cut by 4 bases and J by 11 bases, with 12 bases left in between. The CDR3: CASSSHRRPPLHF. DNA of the CDR3: TGTGCCAGCAGTTCTCATCGTAGGCCACCCCTCCACTTT.

The chain links TRBV9 to TRBJ2-5, with 11 bases lining up with TRBD2. V shed 0 bases, J shed 1 base, and the junction held 2 bases outside the gene matches. The length of the CDR3 is 16 residues. CDR1 SGDLS and CDR2 YYNGEE come from the germline V gene. The DNA of the CDR3 is TGTGCCAGCAGCGTAGCTAGCGGGGGGTTCCAAGAGACCCAGTACTTC. Protein: CASSVASGGFQETQYF.

This clonotype showed up many times. The gene calls are TRBV12-3 or TRBV12-4 and TRBJ1-2; no firm D call. Deletions cut 8 bases from V and 5 bases from J, with 12 bases between. This CDR3 is 12 amino acids long. CDR3: CASQSTIYGYTF. The CDR3 nucleotides read TGTGCCAGCCAATCGACCATTTATGGCTACACCTTC.

There are many counts of this clonotype. As DNA, the CDR3 is TGCGCCAGCAGCCCGGAGGTATCTGACCAAGAGACCCAGTACTTC. It codes for CASSPEVSDQETQYF. V is TRBV5-1 and J is TRBJ2-5; D perhaps matches TRBD2 (5 bases). CDR3 length equals 15 residues. With 4 bases removed from V and 0 bases from J, the gap between germline ends came to 13 bases. CDR1 SGHRS and CDR2 YFSETQ come from the germline V gene.